This T cell receptor beta chain was sequenced in a study of CD8+ T cells in alopecia areata. Looking at the study overall: Each day, treated patients took oral tofacitinib twice, at 5 to 10 mg per dose. Tofacitinib ran 6 to 18 months, followed by 6 months off drug.

CDR1 is MNHNY, CDR2 SVGAGI, per germline (reference sequence). V lost 7 bases, J lost 5 bases, and 17 bases lay in between. There are 14 residues in the CDR3. It was cDNA, reverse transcribed from extracted RNA, that served as the sequencing template. The protocol was immunoSEQ multiplex PCR, while the TCRdb copy is restricted to in-frame clones and leaves out a portion. The table records some 150,000 clones, 67% of them present only once. Collected material from alopecia areata patients comprised lesional scalp punch biopsies and peripheral blood. The sequencing used CD8+ T cells sorted from blood, collected at week 0. V usage is TRBV6-6 and J usage is TRBJ2-5, with D possibly matching TRBD1 (5 bases). This receptor was obtained from a human donor with alopecia areata. CDR3 nucleotide sequence: TGTGCCAGCAACCTCGCTTGGGGCGCGGAGACCCAGTACTTC. It translates to CASNLAWGAETQYF.